Shown below are 27 T cell receptor beta chains from a single sample sequenced in a study of cytomegalovirus exposure and HLA in healthy donors. Primers included in the PCR were 60 Vbeta and 13 Jbeta primers. Sequencing used immunoSEQ multiplex PCR; TCRdb keeps in-frame clones, though not all of them. This sample yields about 140,000 clones, of which around 70% are seen a single time; around 1.9% belongs to the top ten. Material for sequencing was PBMCs. Every receptor here comes from a woman in her fifties or sixties in good health and CMV-seropositive.

V is TRBV6-1 and J is TRBJ1-2; D gene ambiguous. This CDR3 is 13 amino acids long. Germline assignment: CDR1 MNHNS and CDR2 SASEGT. The ends were cut back, 1 base at V and 8 bases at J, with 11 bases in the middle. CDR3 nucleotides: TGTGCCAGCAGTGAAGACCCAGTGTGGGGCTACACCTTC. This gives the protein CASSEDPVWGYTF.

V usage is TRBV5-4 and J usage is TRBJ1-3, with TRBD1 matching over 8 bases. The CDR3 consists of 16 residues. From germline, CDR1 is SGHNT and CDR2 YYREEE (reference sequence). CDR3 in DNA: TGTGCTACCGGGACAGGAATACTCAGCTCTGGAAACACCATATATTTT. Translating gives CATGTGILSSGNTIYF.

V usage is TRBV5-6 and J usage is TRBJ2-5, with D perhaps TRBD1 (6 bases). CDR1 is SGHDT and CDR2 is YYEEEE in the germline V gene. Trimming pared 2 bases from V and 0 bases from J, leaving 8 bases between. The CDR3 runs to 14 residues. The CDR3 spells CASSLGTNQETQYF. CDR3 DNA: TGTGCCAGCAGCTTAGGGACAAACCAAGAGACCCAGTACTTC.

The chain is built from TRBV18 and TRBJ1-6, with 8 bases identical to TRBD1. Looked up from germline, CDR1 is KGHSH and CDR2 is LQKENI. Trimming took 1 base from V and 7 from J; bases not matched to a gene: 6. CDR3 length: 16 residues. CDR3 sequence reads: CASSPLPGTGNSPLHF. The DNA of the CDR3 is TGTGCCAGCTCACCACTTCCCGGGACAGGCAATTCACCCCTCCACTTT.

This chain links TRBV6-1 with TRBJ2-7, with TRBD2 matching over 7 bases. Germline values: CDR1 MNHNS, CDR2 SASEGT. With V trimmed by 11 bases and J by 2 bases, 12 bases remained unmatched. This CDR3 contains 14 residues. CDR3 in amino acids: CACTPAGRPYEQYF. Written as DNA, the CDR3 is TGTGCCTGCACCCCAGCGGGACGTCCCTACGAGCAGTACTTC.

The CDR3 here is CASSLGLAVTGELFF. DNA for the CDR3: TGCGCCAGCAGCTTGGGACTAGCGGTCACCGGGGAGCTGTTTTTT. The V gene is TRBV5-1, the J gene TRBJ2-2; 9 positions match TRBD2. Trimming took 0 bases from V and 4 from J; bases not matched to a gene: 1. Germline CDR1 and CDR2: SGHRS and YFSETQ. This CDR3 spans 15 amino acids.

The rearrangement uses TRBV29-1 and TRBJ1-1; D unresolved. From germline, CDR1 is SQVTM and CDR2 ANQGSEA. This CDR3 is built from 16 residues. Deletions cut 5 bases from V and 0 bases from J, with 19 bases between. The CDR3 protein is CSVPRTDSLLNTEAFF. The CDR3 nucleotides are TGCAGCGTTCCTCGGACTGATTCCCTCTTGAACACTGAAGCTTTCTTT.

The chain employs TRBV9 and TRBJ1-2; a possible D gene is TRBD1 (6 bases). The CDR3 loop spans 14 amino acids. Germline V gene data show CDR1 as SGDLS and CDR2 as YYNGEE. Trimming cost V 0 bases and J 8 bases, with 14 bases left between them. This chain's CDR3 is CASSVGGGAEGYTF. The CDR3 DNA reads TGTGCCAGCAGCGTAGGCGGGGGCGCAGAGGGCTACACCTTC.

The chain joins TRBV28 to TRBJ1-5, with TRBD1 as a possible D gene (6 bases). With 6 bases removed from V and 2 bases from J, the gap between germline ends came to 14 bases. This CDR3 is built from 15 residues. Germline V gene data show CDR1 as MDHEN and CDR2 as SYDVKM. This CDR3 is CASREGGAGNQPQHF. The CDR3 region has the DNA TGTGCCAGCAGAGAAGGGGGGGCTGGCAATCAGCCCCAGCATTTT.

The chain recombines TRBV30 with TRBJ2-3; 12 nucleotides agree with TRBD2. Germline CDR1 and CDR2: GTSNPN and SVGIG (reference sequence). V shed 5 bases and J 5 bases; nucleotides not matched to a gene: 5. The CDR3 runs 14 residues. The DNA for the CDR3 is TGTGCCTGGGCCCTAGCGGGAGGGAAAGATACGCAGTATTTT. It yields the protein CAWALAGGKDTQYF. Together with reference TRBV30 and TRBJ2-3, the CDR3 gives the full variable domain: SQTIHQWPATLVQPVGSPLSLECTVEGTSNPNLYWYRQAAGRGLQLLFYSVGIGQISSEVPQNLSASRPQDRQFILSSKKLLLSDSGFYLCAWALAGGKDTQYFGPGTRLTVL.

V and J are TRBV4-1 and TRBJ1-5; D is possibly TRBD1 (5 bases). This CDR3 region has 17 residues. V shed 1 base and J shed 6 bases, with 19 bases lying between them. The germline V gene encodes CDR1 MGHRA and CDR2 YSYEKL. CDR3 sequence (DNA): TGCGCCAGCAGCCAAGCGGGGTTTACGGGGGAGGGTCAGCCCCAGCATTTT. Amino acids: CASSQAGFTGEGQPQHF.

This clone has only one observation. The rearrangement joins TRBV7-9 to TRBJ2-4; the match to TRBD2 covers 9 bases. Trimming at V came to 8 bases and at J to 4 bases, leaving 3 bases not matched to a gene. The CDR3 is 13 residues long. Germline loops: CDR1 SEHNR, CDR2 FQNEAQ (reference sequence). This CDR3 reads CASGTSGKNIQYF. For the CDR3, the DNA is TGTGCCAGCGGAACTAGCGGGAAAAACATTCAGTACTTC.

This chain joins TRBV18 and TRBJ2-1; 11 bases line up with TRBD2. Per the germline V gene, CDR1 is KGHSH and CDR2 is LQKENI. CDR3 length: 16 amino acids. Trimming removed 3 bases from V and 5 bases from J; junction bases left unmatched: 6. CDR3: CASSPQTSGMNNEQFF. Here the CDR3 DNA reads TGTGCCAGCTCACCCCAGACTAGCGGGATGAACAATGAGCAGTTCTTC.

The J gene is TRBJ1-6, the V gene TRBV6-5; 7 nucleotides align to TRBD1. There are 15 residues in the CDR3. V was pared by 5 bases and J by 6 bases, with 7 bases of the junction left unmatched. From germline, CDR1 is MNHEY and CDR2 SVGAGI. CDR3 DNA sequence: TGTGCCAGCAGTGGAGGGACAGCCACTAATTCACCCCTCCACTTT. Translating it yields CASSGGTATNSPLHF.

The rearrangement joins TRBV6-1 to TRBJ2-1; TRBD2 matches at 9 bases. J gave up 6 bases and V 7 bases, and 7 bases lay outside the gene matches. CDR1 MNHNS and CDR2 SASEGT come from the germline V gene. The length of the CDR3 is 14 residues. The CDR3 DNA reads TGTGCCAGCAAGGAACTAGCGGGCCGCAATGAGCAGTTCTTC. Amino acids: CASKELAGRNEQFF.

The rearrangement links TRBV5-6 to TRBJ2-3; 11 bases align to TRBD2. CDR1 SGHDT and CDR2 YYEEEE come from the germline V gene. The junction had 4 bases not matched to a gene; V was cut back by 4 bases and J by 0 bases. The CDR3 has 16 amino acids. The CDR3 DNA reads as TGTGCCAGCAGCCCTCGGACTAGCGGGAGCACAGATACGCAGTATTTT. Encoded protein: CASSPRTSGSTDTQYF.

The chain joins TRBV6-1 to TRBJ2-1; 7 nucleotides agree with TRBD1. CDR3 length: 15 residues. Trimming took 6 bases from V and 4 from J; bases not matched to a gene: 9. The germline V gene has CDR1 MNHNS and CDR2 SASEGT. The DNA for the CDR3 is TGTGCCAGCAGAACCACCGGGACAGAGTACAATGAGCAGTTCTTC. Translation gives CASRTTGTEYNEQFF.

The chain carries TRBV19 and TRBJ2-1, with 13 bases matching TRBD2. Germline values: CDR1 LNHDA, CDR2 SQIVND (reference sequence). The CDR3 length is 15 residues. The ends lost 6 bases at V and 5 bases at J; junction bases unmatched: 4. CDR3 DNA: TGTGCCAGTAGCCTGGGACTAGCGGGGCACAATGAGCAGTTCTTC. This gives the protein CASSLGLAGHNEQFF.

This clone was found once. The chain employs TRBV5-1 and TRBJ1-5; a possible D gene is TRBD1 (5 bases). The germline gives CDR1 SGHRS, CDR2 YFSETQ. V was trimmed by 0 bases and J by 7 bases, leaving 11 bases between them. The CDR3 runs 14 residues. CDR3 sequence: CASSLEGEGQPQHF. CDR3 in DNA: TGCGCCAGCAGCTTGGAAGGGGAGGGACAGCCCCAGCATTTT.

CDR3 region: CASSPGQGMEPQHF. In nucleotides, the CDR3 is TGCGCCAGCAGTCCAGGACAGGGGATGGAGCCCCAGCATTTT. The chain joins TRBV5-1 to TRBJ1-5; 9 nucleotides agree with TRBD1. The germline gives CDR1 SGHRS, CDR2 YFSETQ. The CDR3 is made up of 14 amino acids. V was pared by 5 bases and J by 8 bases, with 8 bases of the junction left unmatched.

The chain carries TRBV7-9 and TRBJ1-2; possibly TRBD1 for D (6 bases). Germline CDR1 SEHNR, CDR2 FQNEAQ (reference sequence). This CDR3 contains 17 residues. Trimming shortened V by 0 bases and J by 8 bases, and 22 bases separated the two germline ends. CDR3 bases: TGTGCCAGCAGCTTAGCGCAATTGGGGGCGTCTTCTTGGGGCTACACCTTC. Protein product: CASSLAQLGASSWGYTF.

V usage is TRBV7-2 and J usage is TRBJ2-5, with a possible D match to TRBD1 (5 bases). The V gene's germline CDR1 is SGHTA and CDR2 FQGNSA. The CDR3 covers 14 residues. The V gene lost 1 base and the J gene lost 1 base, with 7 bases spanning the gap. CDR3 sequence (DNA): TGTGCCAGCAGCTTAGTTGGGGCCCAAGAGACCCAGTACTTC. It is translated as CASSLVGAQETQYF. The full variable domain, completed using reference TRBV7-2 and TRBJ2-5, is GAGVSQSPSNKVTEKGKDVELRCDPISGHTALYWYRQSLGQGLEFLIYFQGNSAPDKSGLPSDRFSAERTGGSVSTLTIQRTQQEDSAVYLCASSLVGAQETQYFGPGTRLLVL.

V is TRBV28 and J is TRBJ2-7; D is uncertain. This CDR3 is 12 amino acids long. Germline V gene data show CDR1 as MDHEN and CDR2 as SYDVKM. The germline V and J ends were trimmed by 5 bases and 3 bases, with 8 bases remaining between them. The DNA for the CDR3 is TGTGCCAGCAGTCGTGAGGTCTACGAGCAGTACTTC. It encodes CASSREVYEQYF.

The chain uses TRBV28 and TRBJ2-7; 7 bases map to TRBD1. There are 14 residues in the CDR3. Germline assignment: CDR1 MDHEN and CDR2 SYDVKM. V was pared by 7 bases and J by 1 base, with 7 bases of the junction left unmatched. CDR3 sequence reads: CASNSGTVSYEQYF. CDR3 sequence (DNA): TGTGCCAGCAACTCCGGGACAGTTTCCTACGAGCAGTACTTC.

In DNA form, the CDR3 reads TGCGCCAGCAGCTTGGGTCGCGAAGATACGCAGTATTTT. Protein product: CASSLGREDTQYF. V gene TRBV5-1 combines with J gene TRBJ2-3; D is ambiguous. V gave up 0 bases and J gave up 5 bases, with 7 bases separating them. The CDR3 runs 13 residues. Germline-derived CDR1 and CDR2 are SGHRS and YFSETQ.

The gene calls are TRBV6-6 and TRBJ1-2, with 8 bases fitting TRBD1. Losses at the gene ends were 4 bases for V and 4 bases for J; bases not matched to a gene: 5. CDR1 is MNHNY, CDR2 SVGAGI, per germline (reference sequence). CDR3 length equals 14 residues. The CDR3 reads CASSSPGTGYGYTF. In nucleotides, the CDR3 is TGTGCCAGCAGTTCCCCCGGGACAGGCTATGGCTACACCTTC.

The genes are TRBV6-5 and TRBJ2-5, with 9 bases that match TRBD2. Losses at the gene ends were 0 bases for V and 6 bases for J; bases not matched to a gene: 8. The CDR3 sequence is 16 residues long. Germline V gives CDR1 MNHEY, CDR2 SVGAGI. CDR3 sequence reads: CASSYSIAGGSKTQYF. The CDR3 DNA is TGTGCCAGCAGTTACTCGATCGCGGGAGGGTCGAAGACCCAGTACTTC.